These 10 T cell receptor beta chains were all obtained from the same sample, sequenced in a study of shared clonotypes between healthy human individuals. TCRdb's copy holds only in-frame clones and misses some; the assay was immunoSEQ multiplex PCR. The repertoire holds over 750,000 clones, with approximately 96% as singletons. Selected positively for CCR7 and CD45RO-negative, naive CD8 cells excluded terminally differentiated effector memory CD45RA+ cells. The sequencing sample was made of naive CD8+ T cells sorted from blood. The source of these receptors is a man in his thirties or forties in good health.

The chain combines TRBV5-6 with TRBJ2-2; D call uncertain. The CDR3 sequence is 13 residues long. V lost 0 bases and J 5 bases, leaving 5 bases between the germline ends. Germline CDR1 reads SGHDT; CDR2 reads YYEEEE. The CDR3 loop is CASSLDITGELFF. CDR3 nucleotide sequence: TGTGCCAGCAGCTTGGACATTACCGGGGAGCTGTTTTTT.

The chain recombines TRBV28 with TRBJ1-2; unclear D gene. CDR3 size: 13 residues. Germline assignment: CDR1 MDHEN and CDR2 SYDVKM. Trimming removed 6 bases at V and 0 bases at J, with 8 bases between. The CDR3 bases are TGTGCCAGCAGACCACCGTCTAACTATGGCTACACCTTC. The encoded protein is CASRPPSNYGYTF.

The chain recombines TRBV25-1 with TRBJ1-1, with D possibly matching TRBD1 (6 bases). The V gene's germline CDR1 is MGHDK and CDR2 SYGVNS. The CDR3 has 12 amino acids. V lost 6 bases and J 7 bases, leaving 12 bases between the germline ends. The CDR3 coding sequence is TGTGCCAGCAGCCGGGGACAATTTGAAGCTTTCTTT. Protein sequence: CASSRGQFEAFF.

The CDR3 sequence: CASSFQGVYNEQFF. CDR3 coding DNA: TGTGCCAGCAGTTTCCAGGGTGTCTACAATGAGCAGTTCTTC. V and J are TRBV6-6 and TRBJ2-1; D might be TRBD1 (5 bases). Germline V lookup: CDR1 MNHNY, CDR2 SVGAGI (reference sequence). This CDR3 has 14 residues. Deletions cut 4 bases from V and 3 bases from J, with 10 bases between.

The chain joins TRBV28 to TRBJ2-7, with a weak D call TRBD1 (5 bases). In germline, CDR1 is MDHEN, CDR2 SYDVKM. CDR3 length: 15 amino acids. V was shortened by 3 bases and J by 3 bases, with 15 bases between the two germline ends. The CDR3 bases are TGTGCCAGCAGTTTTACCTTTAAAGGGGACTACGAGCAGTACTTC. Its protein is CASSFTFKGDYEQYF.

The chain recombines TRBV7-9 with TRBJ1-5; 8 nucleotides line up with TRBD1. Per germline, CDR1 SEHNR and CDR2 FQNEAQ (reference sequence). This CDR3 has 15 amino acids. V was pared by 4 bases and J by 0 bases, with 2 bases of the junction left unmatched. The CDR3 nucleotides are TGTGCCAGCAGCTCGACAGGGGATAGCAATCAGCCCCAGCATTTT. Its translation: CASSSTGDSNQPQHF.

V and J are TRBV7-6 and TRBJ1-3; no definite D call. This CDR3 has 14 residues. Germline loops: CDR1 SGHVS, CDR2 FNYEAQ. Between the trimmed V and J ends, which lost 3 bases and 0 bases, there was a span of 6 bases. The CDR3 region has the DNA TGTGCCAGCAGCTTGACGAACTCTGGAAACACCATATATTTT. As protein: CASSLTNSGNTIYF.

V gene TRBV2 combines with J gene TRBJ2-2; D is perhaps TRBD2 (6 bases). Germline V lookup: CDR1 SNHLY, CDR2 FYNNEI. This CDR3 comprises 15 residues. The V end was cut by 4 bases, the J end by 2 bases, with 11 bases between. Here the CDR3 reads CASSVGGINTGELFF. In nucleotides, the CDR3 is TGTGCCAGCAGTGTTGGGGGGATTAACACCGGGGAGCTGTTTTTT.

V usage is TRBV10-1 and J usage is TRBJ2-2; D is possibly TRBD1 or TRBD2 (5 bases each). The V and J ends lost 4 bases and 0 bases respectively, with 9 bases between them. Germline CDR1 and CDR2: WNHNN and SYGVQD (reference sequence). The CDR3 runs to 15 residues. The DNA of the CDR3 is TGCGCCAGCAGTGTAAGAGGGGCGAACACCGGGGAGCTGTTTTTT. Translating gives CASSVRGANTGELFF.

The rearrangement joins TRBV5-4 to TRBJ2-3; perhaps TRBD2 as D (6 bases). This CDR3 region has 16 residues. The V gene's germline CDR1 is SGHNT and CDR2 YYREEE (reference sequence). Trimming removed 4 bases at V and 4 bases at J, with 19 bases between. The CDR3 loop is CASSLGTGAVPDTQYF. CDR3 DNA: TGTGCCAGCAGCCTGGGGACTGGAGCGGTGCCAGATACGCAGTATTTT.